The 24 T cell receptor beta chains in this list originate from one sample, sequenced in a study of T-cell reconstitution after alpha-beta-depleted transplantation in children. TCRbeta library construction was performed incorporating unique molecular identifiers. A single record per CDR3 protein comes from TCRdb applying MiXCR to the PCR reads. This sample has about 90,000 distinct CDR3 sequences, with more than 7% found just once. The input for sequencing was PBMCs from the stem cell graft donor, taken from the stem cell graft. The receptors come from a human donor who donated a stem cell graft to a child with congenital amegakaryocytic thrombocytopenia.

This clonotype has a count of ten or more. The chain recombines TRBV20-1 with TRBJ1-1; D is unclear. The CDR3 length is 12 residues. CDR1 is DFQATT, CDR2 SNEGSKA, per germline (reference sequence). Trimming pared 6 bases from V and 4 bases from J, leaving 12 bases between. CDR3 protein: CSALGRATEAFF. CDR3 in DNA: TGCAGTGCGCTGGGGAGGGCCACTGAAGCTTTCTTT.

This clonotype was seen at least ten times. This sequence joins TRBV5-1 and TRBJ2-3; D may be TRBD1 (6 bases). The CDR3 covers 18 residues. Germline-derived CDR1 and CDR2 are SGHRS and YFSETQ. V lost 3 bases to trimming and J lost 0 bases, with 20 bases between them. CDR3 protein: CASSWGNRVITSTDTQYF. CDR3 sequence (DNA): TGCGCCAGCAGCTGGGGGAACAGGGTGATAACTAGCACAGATACGCAGTATTTT.

The chain uses TRBV15 and TRBJ2-7, with 7 bases matching TRBD2. CDR1 and CDR2 (germline): LNHNV, YYDKDF (reference sequence). The CDR3 loop spans 15 amino acids. The trim removed 1 base at V and 4 bases at J, leaving 7 bases unmatched. CDR3 in amino acids: CATSRAGGGEYEQYF. The CDR3 coding sequence is TGTGCCACCAGCAGAGCCGGTGGGGGGGAATACGAGCAGTACTTC.

This clonotype turned up a few times. This sequence joins TRBV6-2 or TRBV6-3 and TRBJ1-2; TRBD1 aligns across 8 bases. The germline V gene has CDR1 MNHEY and CDR2 SVGEGT. The CDR3 loop spans 14 amino acids. V lost 7 bases to trimming and J lost 8 bases; unmatched junction nucleotides: 12. The CDR3: CASTDQQGEGGYTF. CDR3 in DNA: TGTGCCAGCACCGATCAACAGGGGGAAGGAGGCTACACCTTC.

This clonotype was detected ten times or more. The rearrangement joins TRBV20-1 to TRBJ2-3; D not resolved. V was pared by 0 bases and J by 4 bases, with 8 bases between. Looked up from germline, CDR1 is DFQATT and CDR2 is SNEGSKA (reference sequence). The CDR3 runs to 13 residues. The CDR3 DNA follows: TGCAGTGCTAGAGATGGAGTATCAGATACGCAGTATTTT. Translating gives CSARDGVSDTQYF.

This clonotype has ten or more counts. This chain links TRBV21-1 with TRBJ1-1; TRBD1, the table's D call, was not compared with the DNA. TRBV21-1 is a listed pseudogene. The CDR3 spans 17 residues. DNA of the CDR3: TGTGCCAGCAGCGAGGGGGATAGGGTGGGTAGAGTCACTGAAGCTTTCTTT. Translation: CASSEGDRVGRVTEAFF.

This clonotype was observed many times. CDR3 region: CASSLLAGVDTQYF. The CDR3 DNA follows: TGTGCCAGCAGCTTACTAGCGGGAGTGGATACGCAGTATTTT. The genes are TRBV7-3 and TRBJ2-3; TRBD2 matches at 10 bases. Germline V lookup: CDR1 SGHTA, CDR2 FQGTGA. V shed 2 bases and J 6 bases; nucleotides not matched to a gene: 2. This CDR3 comprises 14 residues.

In this sample, this clonotype turned up many times. The gene calls are TRBV3-1 and TRBJ2-7; D call uncertain. The CDR3 extends over 15 amino acids. CDR1 LGHDT and CDR2 YNNKEL come from the germline V gene (reference sequence). Trimming took 1 base from V and 2 from J, leaving 12 bases between them. Written as DNA, the CDR3 is TGTGCCAGCAGCCAAGCCCCGTCTGGGCCCTACGAGCAGTACTTC. It encodes CASSQAPSGPYEQYF.

This clonotype has a count of ten or more. The V and J genes are TRBV5-1 and TRBJ2-1; D unresolved. The CDR3 runs to 14 residues. The germline V gene has CDR1 SGHRS and CDR2 YFSETQ. Deletions cut 0 bases from V and 8 bases from J, with 12 bases between. In nucleotides, the CDR3 is TGCGCCAGCAGCTTGGACTCAACGGCGGATGAGCAGTTCTTC. Its translation is CASSLDSTADEQFF. The whole variable domain, filled in from reference TRBV5-1 and TRBJ2-1, reads KAGVTQTPRYLIKTRGQQVTLSCSPISGHRSVSWYQQTPGQGLQFLFEYFSETQRNKGNFPGRFSGRQFSNSRSEMNVSTLELGDSALYLCASSLDSTADEQFFGPGTRLTVL.

The chain carries TRBV6-1 and TRBJ1-1, with D unclear. The CDR3 length is 14 residues. The V gene lost 10 bases and the J gene lost 1 base, with 16 bases spanning the gap. Germline-derived CDR1 and CDR2 are MNHNS and SASEGT. The DNA for the CDR3 is TGTGCCACCCGTGTCGGCTCTCGGAACACTGAAGCTTTCTTT. Protein: CATRVGSRNTEAFF.

This clonotype came up many times. The V and J genes are TRBV20-1 and TRBJ2-7, with 11 nucleotides matching TRBD2. This CDR3 has 14 residues. Germline loops: CDR1 DFQATT, CDR2 SNEGSKA (reference sequence). CDR3 in DNA: TGCACTGCCCCCCCCGGGACTAGCGGCTACGAGCAGTACTTC. This translates into CTAPPGTSGYEQYF.

This clonotype has ten or more counts. The genes are TRBV5-1 and TRBJ2-3, with no clear D. CDR3 length: 14 residues. Deletions cut 7 bases from V and 1 base from J, with 13 bases between. Germline CDR1 reads SGHRS; CDR2 reads YFSETQ. CDR3 bases: TGCGCCAGCGGGCCGGATTGGGGCACAGATACGCAGTATTTT. It translates to CASGPDWGTDTQYF. Combining the CDR3 with reference TRBV5-1 and TRBJ2-3 gives the whole variable domain KAGVTQTPRYLIKTRGQQVTLSCSPISGHRSVSWYQQTPGQGLQFLFEYFSETQRNKGNFPGRFSGRQFSNSRSEMNVSTLELGDSALYLCASGPDWGTDTQYFGPGTRLTVL.

The sample holds a few counts of this clonotype. The rearrangement joins TRBV7-7 to TRBJ2-1, with TRBD2 matching over 12 bases. Per the germline V gene, CDR1 is SSHAT and CDR2 is FNYEAQ (reference sequence). V lost 5 bases, J lost 8 bases, and 7 bases stayed unmatched. The CDR3 loop spans 15 amino acids. The CDR3, as DNA: TGTGCCAGCAGCCGACTAGCGGGGGAACGCGATGAGCAGTTCTTC. It specifies CASSRLAGERDEQFF.

This clonotype came up many times. This chain links TRBV7-9 with TRBJ2-3; tentative D call: TRBD1 (7 bases). CDR3 length: 15 amino acids. Germline CDR1 and CDR2: SEHNR and FQNEAQ (reference sequence). Trimming pared 4 bases from V and 6 bases from J, leaving 17 bases between. The CDR3 nucleotides read TGTGCCAGCAGCTCCCAGGGGGAGGTTGTGGATACGCAGTATTTT. Its translation: CASSSQGEVVDTQYF.

In this sample, this clonotype turned up many times. The rearrangement links TRBV12-3 or TRBV12-4 to TRBJ2-3; TRBD2 matches at 10 bases. Trimming took 3 bases from V and 1 from J; bases not matched to a gene: 1. The CDR3 totals 15 residues. The CDR3 sequence is CASSFGLAGTDTQYF. The CDR3 DNA follows: TGTGCCAGCAGTTTTGGACTAGCGGGCACAGATACGCAGTATTTT.

This clonotype was counted many times. The chain uses TRBV11-2 and TRBJ2-6; unclear D gene. Between the trimmed V and J ends, which lost 5 bases and 2 bases, there was a span of 7 bases. Germline lookup yields CDR1 SGHAT and CDR2 FQNNGV. CDR3 length: 14 amino acids. In DNA form, the CDR3 reads TGTGCCAGCAGCCTGCGGACTGGGGCCAACGTCCTGACTTTC. Translating gives CASSLRTGANVLTF.

This clonotype was observed at least ten times. The chain employs TRBV29-1 and TRBJ2-3, with 7 bases lining up with TRBD1. CDR1 is SQVTM and CDR2 is ANQGSEA in the germline V gene. The CDR3 consists of 12 residues. With V trimmed by 3 bases and J by 6 bases, 3 bases remained unmatched. CDR3 coding DNA: TGCAGCGTTGAGGTACAGGGGGATACGCAGTATTTT. This translates into CSVEVQGDTQYF.

This clonotype occurred many times. The chain uses TRBV5-1 and TRBJ2-1; D could derive from TRBD1 or TRBD2 (5 bases each). The length of the CDR3 is 14 residues. The V and J ends lost 5 bases and 10 bases respectively, with 19 bases between them. CDR1 and CDR2 from the germline V gene are SGHRS and YFSETQ. CDR3 nucleotide sequence: TGCGCCAGCAGGACTGGGGCTAGAGAGGGCGAGCAGTTCTTC. It is translated as CASRTGAREGEQFF.

This clonotype has just a few counts. A much bigger clone sits one base away, suggesting this may be a read error. This sequence joins TRBV3-1 and TRBJ2-1; 8 bases line up with TRBD2. CDR1 is LGHDT and CDR2 is YNNKEL in the germline V gene (reference sequence). The length of the CDR3 is 17 residues. In DNA, the CDR3 is TGTGCCAGCACCCAACTATCCGCGGGGGGCTCCTCGGATGAGCAGTTCTTC. As protein: CASTQLSAGGSSDEQFF.

The gene calls are TRBV7-8 and TRBJ2-2, with D maybe TRBD2 (7 bases). V gave up 0 bases and J gave up 5 bases, with 13 bases separating them. Germline CDR1 SGHVS, CDR2 FQNEAQ. The CDR3 loop spans 16 amino acids. The DNA for the CDR3 is TGTGCCAGCAGCTTAGCGTTGGGGGGGGCAACCGGGGAGCTGTTTTTT. Translation: CASSLALGGATGELFF.

This clonotype was seen only a few times. The J gene is TRBJ1-6, the V gene TRBV20-1; 7 bases fit TRBD1. The junction had 12 bases not matched to a gene; V was cut back by 3 bases and J by 7 bases. This CDR3 contains 16 residues. CDR1 DFQATT and CDR2 SNEGSKA come from the germline V gene (reference sequence). CDR3 sequence: CSASGTRQGRNSPLHF. In nucleotides, the CDR3 is TGCAGTGCTAGTGGCACGCGACAGGGTCGGAATTCACCCCTCCACTTT.

This clonotype was found many times. The chain links TRBV3-1 to TRBJ1-1; D is unresolved. Trimming removed 4 bases at V and 4 bases at J, with 10 bases between. This CDR3 is 13 amino acids long. CDR1 is LGHDT and CDR2 is YNNKEL in the germline V gene (reference sequence). The CDR3 DNA follows: TGTGCCAGCAGCCCCCCCGTAGCCACTGAAGCTTTCTTT. This translates into CASSPPVATEAFF. Based on the CDR3 plus reference TRBV3-1 and TRBJ1-1, the full variable domain is DTAVSQTPKYLVTQMGNDKSIKCEQNLGHDTMYWYKQDSKKFLKIMFSYNNKELIINETVPNRFSPKSPDKAHLNLHINSLELGDSAVYFCASSPPVATEAFFGQGTRLTVV.

The CDR3 region has the DNA TGCGCCAGCAGCTTGTTTAGCGGGGGGCTAACCTACAATGAGCAGTTCTTC. Translated: CASSLFSGGLTYNEQFF. This chain joins TRBV5-1 and TRBJ2-1, with 10 bases that match TRBD2. Germline values: CDR1 SGHRS, CDR2 YFSETQ. Losses at the gene ends were 1 base for V and 2 bases for J; bases not matched to a gene: 6. The CDR3 totals 17 residues.

The rearrangement uses TRBV7-6 and TRBJ1-1, with D unresolved. V shed 9 bases and J shed 3 bases, with 14 bases lying between them. The V gene's germline CDR1 is SGHVS and CDR2 FNYEAQ. CDR3 size: 13 residues. The CDR3 DNA reads as TGTGCCAGTTCTACCGGGAGGGACACTGAAGCTTTCTTT. It yields the protein CASSTGRDTEAFF.